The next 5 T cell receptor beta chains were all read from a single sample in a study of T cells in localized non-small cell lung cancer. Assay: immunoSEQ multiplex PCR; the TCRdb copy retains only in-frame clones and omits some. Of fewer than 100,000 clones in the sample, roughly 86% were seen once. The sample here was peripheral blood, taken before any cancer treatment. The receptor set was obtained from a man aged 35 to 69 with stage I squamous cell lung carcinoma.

Written as DNA, the CDR3 is TGTGCCAGCAGTTTAGGACCTGCCAAAAACATTCAGTACTTC. Amino acids: CASSLGPAKNIQYF. This chain connects TRBV28 to TRBJ2-4; D unclear. Germline V gene lookup returns CDR1 MDHEN and CDR2 SYDVKM. The CDR3 is made up of 14 amino acids. The V end lost 2 bases, the J end lost 1 base, and 6 bases lay between the germline ends.

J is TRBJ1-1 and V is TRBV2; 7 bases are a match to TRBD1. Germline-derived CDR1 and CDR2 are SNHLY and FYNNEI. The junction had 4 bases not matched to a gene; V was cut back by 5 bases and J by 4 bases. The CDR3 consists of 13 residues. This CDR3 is CASSTEGATEAFF. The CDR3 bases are TGTGCCAGCAGTACCGAGGGGGCCACTGAAGCTTTCTTT.

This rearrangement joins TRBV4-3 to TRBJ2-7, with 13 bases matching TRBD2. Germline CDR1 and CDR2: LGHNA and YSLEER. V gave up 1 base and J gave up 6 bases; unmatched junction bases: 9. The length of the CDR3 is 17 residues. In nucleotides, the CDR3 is TGCGCCAGCAGCCAAGCTGGACTAGCGGGGGCCCTCCCCGAGCAGTACTTC. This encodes CASSQAGLAGALPEQYF.

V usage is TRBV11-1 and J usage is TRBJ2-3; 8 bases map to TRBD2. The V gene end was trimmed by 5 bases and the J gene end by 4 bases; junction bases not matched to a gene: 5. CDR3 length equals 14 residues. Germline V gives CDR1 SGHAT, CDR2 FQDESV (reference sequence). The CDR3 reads CASSAGGRADTQYF. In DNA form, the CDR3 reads TGTGCCAGCAGCGCGGGGGGCAGGGCAGATACGCAGTATTTT.

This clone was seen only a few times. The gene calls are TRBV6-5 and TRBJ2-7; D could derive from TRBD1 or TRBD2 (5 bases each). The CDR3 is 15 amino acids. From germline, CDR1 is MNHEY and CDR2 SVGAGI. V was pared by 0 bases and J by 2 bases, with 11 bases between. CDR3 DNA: TGTGCCAGCAGTTACTCATGGGGGAATACCTACGAGCAGTACTTC. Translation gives CASSYSWGNTYEQYF.